The rows below give T cell receptor beta chains drawn from one sample of a study of T cell changes during pregnancy in multiple sclerosis. Here immunoSEQ multiplex PCR was the method, and the copy in TCRdb shows in-frame clones only, minus some. The data contain almost 35,000 clones, 90% of them singletons. The material was CD8+ T cells from peripheral blood mononuclear cells, obtained in the first trimester of pregnancy. These receptors all come from a female donor with multiple sclerosis, enrolled in a pregnancy study. CDR3s leave out the opening cysteine and the closing phenylalanine or tryptophan.

V	J	CDR3
TRBV28	TRBJ2-5	ASRTGHSLRETQY
TRBV4-3	TRBJ2-1	ASSQADTAGLANEQF
TRBV28	TRBJ2-3	ASSFLLAGEDTQY
TRBV5-1	TRBJ2-2	ASSPRGPQTNTGELF
TRBV25-1	TRBJ1-5	ASSDHSNQPQH
TRBV10-3	TRBJ2-3	ALWRGASTDTQY
TRBV27	TRBJ2-5	ASSLSPGPQETQY
TRBV28	TRBJ2-7	ASSPSGAPYEQY
TRBV7-8	TRBJ2-1	ASTRLAMSFDEQF
TRBV28	TRBJ1-4	ASSSGQVSGEKLF
TRBV6-6	TRBJ2-1	ASSYRQGIYNEQF
TRBV9	TRBJ2-2	ASSAETGAYTGELF
TRBV15	TRBJ2-4	ATRRTSGVGKNIQY
TRBV29-1	TRBJ2-7	SVEVFRGKEQY
TRBV29-1	TRBJ1-5	SVTGQQPQH
TRBV10-3	TRBJ2-1	AISELAEQFDEQF
TRBV6-1	TRBJ2-7	ASSEGRGSSYEQY
TRBV27	TRBJ2-7	ASSLLQGEDEQY
TRBV7-2	TRBJ2-3	ASRGSGGWDTQY
TRBV19	TRBJ2-1	ASSIGTRGGREQF
TRBV4-1	TRBJ1-5	ASSQDPGGPQH
TRBV6-1	TRBJ2-7	ASSDLAGGLYEQY
TRBV7-6	TRBJ1-1	ASSDSGIPDTEAF
TRBV4-1	TRBJ1-1	ASSQGQGNTEAF
TRBV5-4	TRBJ1-5	ARGQGGSQPQH